The 32 T cell receptor beta chains presented below share a single source sample, sequenced in a study of CD8+ T cells in alopecia areata. As the sequencing template, cDNA was produced by extracting RNA and reverse transcribing it. Profiled with immunoSEQ multiplex PCR; TCRdb holds only in-frame clones, not every one. The profile shows under 350,000 clones, roughly 50% of them singletons. The treatment here: oral pan-JAK inhibitor, 5-10 mg twice daily. This material consisted of CD4+ T cells sorted from blood, taken at week 24, from a patient treated with tofacitinib. These receptors were collected from a human donor with alopecia areata.

Only a few counts were recorded for this clone. In the same sample, other DNA sequences code for this CDR3. This rearrangement joins TRBV2 to TRBJ2-5; 13 positions agree with TRBD2. The CDR3 loop spans 14 amino acids. Per germline, CDR1 SNHLY and CDR2 FYNNEI. J was trimmed by 5 bases and V by 3 bases; bases with no gene match: 0. CDR3: CASSEGLAGETQYF. In nucleotides, the CDR3 is TGTGCCAGCAGTGAGGGACTAGCGGGGGAGACCCAGTACTTC.

On this clone: The sample carries other DNA sequences with the same CDR3. The CDR3 nucleotides are TGTGCCAGCAGCCCGCACTACGAGCAGTACTTC. Translated: CASSPHYEQYF. This chain connects TRBV7-2 to TRBJ2-7, with D uncertain. This CDR3 is 11 amino acids long. V was clipped by 5 bases and J by 3 bases, with 5 bases between them. CDR1 SGHTA and CDR2 FQGNSA come from the germline V gene.

The V call is TRBV4-2, the J call TRBJ1-5, with TRBD1 matching over 9 bases. Germline loops: CDR1 LGHNA, CDR2 YNFKEQ. The CDR3 covers 15 residues. The trim removed 6 bases at V and 5 bases at J, leaving 8 bases unmatched. CDR3 nucleotide sequence: TGTGCCAGCAGAACCGGGACAGGGAGTGATCAGCCCCAGCATTTT. Amino acid sequence: CASRTGTGSDQPQHF.

This clone was observed a few times. The chain recombines TRBV15 with TRBJ2-2; the D gene could be TRBD1 or TRBD2 (5 bases each). The CDR3 is made up of 19 amino acids. V lost 5 bases and J lost 1, with 23 bases in between. The germline gives CDR1 LNHNV, CDR2 YYDKDF (reference sequence). This chain's CDR3 is CATSATAPGRYGNTGELFF. The CDR3 DNA sequence: TGTGCCACCAGCGCAACGGCCCCGGGACGATACGGGAACACCGGGGAGCTGTTTTTT.

The J gene is TRBJ2-3, the V gene TRBV15; maybe TRBD2 (6 bases). The V and J ends lost 9 bases and 2 bases respectively, with 15 bases between them. There are 14 residues in the CDR3. Germline V lookup: CDR1 LNHNV, CDR2 YYDKDF (reference sequence). Written as DNA, the CDR3 is TGTGCCACGAAGGAGGGGCAACTCACAGATACGCAGTATTTT. Its translation: CATKEGQLTDTQYF.

This sequence joins TRBV27 and TRBJ2-7, with 10 positions matching TRBD1. V shed 2 bases and J 4 bases; nucleotides not matched to a gene: 2. Germline V gives CDR1 MNHEY, CDR2 SMNVEV (reference sequence). The CDR3 has 14 amino acids. CDR3 nucleotides: TGTGCCAGCAGTTTACGGGACAGGGGATACGAGCAGTACTTC. Translating it yields CASSLRDRGYEQYF.

The chain combines TRBV7-9 with TRBJ2-3, with unresolved D. This CDR3 is built from 14 residues. V dropped 0 bases and J dropped 2 bases, with 6 bases sitting between them. CDR1 SEHNR and CDR2 FQNEAQ come from the germline V gene (reference sequence). In DNA, the CDR3 is TGTGCCAGCAGCTTAGCAGACTTCACAGATACGCAGTATTTT. Its protein product is CASSLADFTDTQYF.

The CDR3 region is CASSKGLAMDTQYF. The DNA of the CDR3 is TGTGCCAGCAGTAAGGGACTAGCGATGGATACGCAGTATTTT. The rearrangement links TRBV6-1 to TRBJ2-3; TRBD2 agrees at 10 bases. CDR1 MNHNS and CDR2 SASEGT come from the germline V gene. V lost 5 bases to trimming and J lost 6 bases; unmatched junction nucleotides: 5. This CDR3 has 14 residues.

This clone was counted once. The rearrangement links TRBV28 to TRBJ2-5, with a possible D match to TRBD2 (6 bases). Trimming left V 6 bases short and J 7 bases short, with 6 bases between. The CDR3 covers 10 residues. The V gene's germline CDR1 is MDHEN and CDR2 SYDVKM. For the CDR3, the DNA is TGTGCCAGCAGCGGGAGGACCCAGTACTTC. It specifies CASSGRTQYF.

V and J are TRBV30 and TRBJ1-1, with D perhaps matching TRBD1 (5 bases). Germline V CDR1 and CDR2: GTSNPN, SVGIG (reference sequence). The ends were cut back, 4 bases at V and 0 bases at J, with 12 bases in the middle. The CDR3 length is 14 residues. The CDR3 loop reads CAWNRGALNTEAFF. The CDR3 bases are TGTGCCTGGAATAGGGGCGCGTTGAACACTGAAGCTTTCTTT.

This clone has more than one count but fewer than ten. One end of the junction does not line up with germline, which may come from a read error. The chain is built from TRBV29-1 and TRBJ2-7; 9 nucleotides agree with TRBD1. CDR1 SQVTM and CDR2 ANQGSEA come from the germline V gene. This CDR3 comprises 12 residues. CDR3 nucleotide sequence: TGCGGCGTCGGGACAGGGTTCAGGGAGCAGTACTTC. It encodes CGVGTGFREQYF.

The chain couples TRBV14 to TRBJ1-1, with a possible D match to TRBD1 (6 bases). This CDR3 is 16 amino acids long. Trimming removed 4 bases from V and 2 bases from J, with 17 bases in between. CDR1 and CDR2 (germline): SGHDN, FVKESK. The CDR3 protein is CASSPLTGHINTEAFF. CDR3 bases: TGTGCCAGCAGCCCCCTAACGGGACACATTAACACTGAAGCTTTCTTT. The full variable domain, its missing parts supplied by reference TRBV14 and TRBJ1-1, is EAGVTQFPSHSVIEKGQTVTLRCDPISGHDNLYWYRRVMGKEIKFLLHFVKESKQDESGMPNNRFLAERTGGTYSTLKVQPAELEDSGVYFCASSPLTGHINTEAFFGQGTRLTVV.

This chain connects TRBV18 to TRBJ2-2; D assignment may be TRBD1 or TRBD2 (5 bases each). The CDR3 runs to 14 residues. Germline V gene lookup returns CDR1 KGHSH and CDR2 LQKENI. Trimming cost V 6 bases and J 0 bases, with 8 bases left between them. The CDR3: CASSGRSNTGELFF. The CDR3 region has the DNA TGTGCCAGCTCGGGACGGTCGAACACCGGGGAGCTGTTTTTT.

This rearrangement joins TRBV15 to TRBJ1-1; 7 positions match TRBD1. After removal of 5 bases from V and 0 bases from J, the junction contained 0 bases not matched to a gene. CDR1 is LNHNV, CDR2 YYDKDF, per germline (reference sequence). This CDR3 has 13 amino acids. DNA of the CDR3: TGTGCCACCAGCGGACAGGTGAACACTGAAGCTTTCTTT. Translated, it gives CATSGQVNTEAFF.

The rearrangement uses TRBV11-3 and TRBJ2-7; D is perhaps TRBD2 (6 bases). V dropped 2 bases and J dropped 3 bases, with 14 bases sitting between them. The CDR3 totals 15 residues. Germline V gene data show CDR1 as SGHNT and CDR2 as YENEEA. The CDR3: CASSLYAGKDYEQYF. Here the CDR3 DNA reads TGTGCCAGCAGCTTATATGCGGGGAAAGACTACGAGCAGTACTTC.

The chain joins TRBV7-9 to TRBJ1-6, with TRBD1 as a possible D gene (6 bases). There are 15 residues in the CDR3. Deletions cut 2 bases from V and 13 bases from J, with 18 bases between. Per the germline V gene, CDR1 is SEHNR and CDR2 is FQNEAQ (reference sequence). In DNA form, the CDR3 reads TGTGCCAGCAGCTTAAAAGCGGCCAGGGGATCGCCCCTCCACTTT. This translates into CASSLKAARGSPLHF.

This clone appeared once. The chain uses TRBV5-1 and TRBJ2-5; possible D gene TRBD1, 6 bases. The length of the CDR3 is 14 residues. Deletions cut 0 bases from V and 0 bases from J, with 6 bases between. Per germline, CDR1 SGHRS and CDR2 YFSETQ. The CDR3 nucleotides are TGCGCCAGCAGCTTGGCAGGGGACCAAGAGACCCAGTACTTC. This codes for CASSLAGDQETQYF.

The genes are TRBV6-1 and TRBJ1-5; no firm D call. Germline V gene lookup returns CDR1 MNHNS and CDR2 SASEGT. V was pared by 4 bases and J by 4 bases, with 11 bases between. The CDR3 length is 14 residues. The CDR3 region has the DNA TGTGCCAGCAGTGTTATGGGGATGAATCAGCCCCAGCATTTT. Residues: CASSVMGMNQPQHF.

The J gene is TRBJ2-7, the V gene TRBV5-4, with D unclear. The CDR3 has 13 amino acids. From germline, CDR1 is SGHNT and CDR2 YYREEE (reference sequence). V gave up 0 bases and J gave up 3 bases, with 7 bases separating them. The CDR3 nucleotides read TGTGCCAGCAGCTTGGCCGTCGGCTACGAGCAGTACTTC. Translation: CASSLAVGYEQYF.

V usage is TRBV29-1 and J usage is TRBJ2-5, with 7 positions matching TRBD2. V dropped 7 bases and J dropped 4; count of bases not matched to a gene: 6. CDR1 and CDR2 (germline): SQVTM, ANQGSEA. The length of the CDR3 is 12 residues. CDR3 coding DNA: TGCAGCGGGGCCCGCGGGGGAGAGACCCAGTACTTC. This gives the protein CSGARGGETQYF.

CDR3 sequence: CASSLGWGEEPLHF. CDR3 nucleotides: TGTGCCAGCAGCTTAGGTTGGGGGGAGGAACCCCTCCACTTT. J is TRBJ1-6 and V is TRBV7-9; TRBD1 might be the D (5 bases). CDR1 is SEHNR and CDR2 is FQNEAQ in the germline V gene (reference sequence). There are 14 residues in the CDR3. Trimming removed 1 base from V and 12 bases from J, with 13 bases in between.

The chain combines TRBV30 with TRBJ1-2; tentatively, D is TRBD1 (6 bases). The length of the CDR3 is 15 residues. The V end lost 4 bases, the J end lost 3 bases, and 18 bases lay between the germline ends. CDR1 and CDR2 (germline): GTSNPN, SVGIG (reference sequence). CDR3 coding DNA: TGTGCCTGGACCGAGACGTCGACAGGCTACTATGGCTACACCTTC. It translates to CAWTETSTGYYGYTF. Full variable domain (rest looked up from reference TRBV30 and TRBJ1-2): SQTIHQWPATLVQPVGSPLSLECTVEGTSNPNLYWYRQAAGRGLQLLFYSVGIGQISSEVPQNLSASRPQDRQFILSSKKLLLSDSGFYLCAWTETSTGYYGYTFGSGTRLTVV.

This chain joins TRBV2 and TRBJ1-5; D is unresolved. CDR1 is SNHLY and CDR2 is FYNNEI in the germline V gene. V was cut by 2 bases and J by 7 bases, with 6 bases left in between. CDR3 length: 12 residues. The CDR3 loop reads CASSESQQPQHF. As DNA, the CDR3 is TGTGCCAGCAGTGAATCCCAGCAGCCCCAGCATTTT.

This clone came up a few times. CDR3 nucleotide sequence: TGTGCCTGGAGTACGACAGGGGATGAGCAGTTCTTC. Translating gives CAWSTTGDEQFF. The chain is built from TRBV30 and TRBJ2-1, with 8 bases aligning to TRBD1. J was trimmed by 8 bases and V by 2 bases; bases with no gene match: 2. The CDR3 length is 12 residues. Germline values: CDR1 GTSNPN, CDR2 SVGIG (reference sequence). Together with reference TRBV30 and TRBJ2-1, the CDR3 gives the full variable domain: SQTIHQWPATLVQPVGSPLSLECTVEGTSNPNLYWYRQAAGRGLQLLFYSVGIGQISSEVPQNLSASRPQDRQFILSSKKLLLSDSGFYLCAWSTTGDEQFFGPGTRLTVL.

The chain recombines TRBV9 with TRBJ2-7; 7 bases line up with TRBD1. In germline, CDR1 is SGDLS, CDR2 YYNGEE. With V trimmed by 4 bases and J by 3 bases, 7 bases remained unmatched. This CDR3 comprises 14 residues. Here the CDR3 reads CASSKTGQNYEQYF. In DNA form, the CDR3 reads TGTGCCAGCAGCAAAACGGGACAGAACTACGAGCAGTACTTC.

The chain couples TRBV2 to TRBJ1-2, with D hard to call. Germline CDR1 and CDR2: SNHLY and FYNNEI. V was shortened by 5 bases and J by 3 bases, with 10 bases between the two germline ends. The CDR3 is 13 residues long. The CDR3 reads CASSKEADYGYTF. CDR3 in DNA: TGTGCCAGCAGTAAAGAGGCAGACTATGGCTACACCTTC.

The V call is TRBV4-1, the J call TRBJ2-5; 13 nucleotides agree with TRBD2. Germline V gene data show CDR1 as MGHRA and CDR2 as YSYEKL. The CDR3 consists of 15 residues. The junction had 2 bases not matched to a gene; V was cut back by 6 bases and J by 1 base. CDR3 in DNA: TGCGCCAGCAGGGGACTAGCGGGGCGCCAAGAGACCCAGTACTTC. This gives the protein CASRGLAGRQETQYF.

V gene TRBV5-1 combines with J gene TRBJ2-1, with D perhaps TRBD2 (6 bases). V was pared by 3 bases and J by 0 bases, with 13 bases between. CDR3 size: 16 residues. The germline V gene encodes CDR1 SGHRS and CDR2 YFSETQ. CDR3 loop: CASSSFSGLSYNEQFF. In DNA form, the CDR3 reads TGCGCCAGCAGCTCCTTCAGCGGGCTCTCCTACAATGAGCAGTTCTTC.

A remark on this clone: The same CDR3 arises from other DNA sequences in this sample as well. V is TRBV2 and J is TRBJ2-3, with no clear D. Germline loops: CDR1 SNHLY, CDR2 FYNNEI. Trimming shortened V by 4 bases and J by 4 bases, and 3 bases separated the two germline ends. CDR3 length: 11 amino acids. CDR3 nucleotide sequence: TGTGCCAGCAGTGGCGCAGATACGCAGTATTTT. This encodes CASSGADTQYF.

The rearrangement links TRBV4-1 to TRBJ2-3; 10 nucleotides agree with TRBD2. This CDR3 region has 20 residues. From germline, CDR1 is MGHRA and CDR2 YSYEKL. V lost 0 bases, J lost 0 bases, and 12 bases stayed unmatched. The CDR3 sequence: CASSQESGGAAGVSTDTQYF. The CDR3 nucleotides read TGCGCCAGCAGCCAAGAGAGCGGGGGGGCCGCGGGAGTAAGCACAGATACGCAGTATTTT.

The V and J genes are TRBV5-4 and TRBJ2-7; 10 bases line up with TRBD1. V lost 5 bases to trimming and J lost 5 bases; unmatched junction nucleotides: 13. The V gene's germline CDR1 is SGHNT and CDR2 YYREEE (reference sequence). The CDR3 runs to 16 residues. CDR3 sequence (DNA): TGTGCCAGCAGTCGGCCGGTGACAGGGGGCTTGCACGAGCAGTACTTC. Translation gives CASSRPVTGGLHEQYF.

This chain uses TRBV29-1 with TRBJ1-1; weak D call: TRBD1 (6 bases). The CDR3 extends over 13 amino acids. Germline V gene lookup returns CDR1 SQVTM and CDR2 ANQGSEA. V dropped 6 bases and J dropped 4 bases, with 15 bases sitting between them. The CDR3 protein is CSVARQARTEAFF. The CDR3 bases are TGCAGCGTCGCTCGACAGGCCCGCACTGAAGCTTTCTTT.